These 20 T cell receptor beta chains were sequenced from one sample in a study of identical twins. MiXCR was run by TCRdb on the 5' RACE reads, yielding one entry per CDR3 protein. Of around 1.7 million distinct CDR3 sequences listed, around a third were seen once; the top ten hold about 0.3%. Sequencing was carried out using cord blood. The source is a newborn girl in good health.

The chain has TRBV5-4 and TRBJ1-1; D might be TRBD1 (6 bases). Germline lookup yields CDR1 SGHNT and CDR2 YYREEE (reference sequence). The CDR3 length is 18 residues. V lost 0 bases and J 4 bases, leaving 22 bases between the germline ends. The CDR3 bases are TGTGCCAGCAGCTTGGGACAGGTTTGGGGTGTTGACGGCACTGAAGCTTTCTTT. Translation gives CASSLGQVWGVDGTEAFF.

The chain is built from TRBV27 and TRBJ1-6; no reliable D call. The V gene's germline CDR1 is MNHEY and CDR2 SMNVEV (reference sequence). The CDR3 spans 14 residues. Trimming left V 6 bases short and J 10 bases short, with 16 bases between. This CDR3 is CASRGGGKLSPLHF. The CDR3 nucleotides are TGTGCCAGCAGAGGAGGTGGGAAATTGTCACCCCTCCACTTT.

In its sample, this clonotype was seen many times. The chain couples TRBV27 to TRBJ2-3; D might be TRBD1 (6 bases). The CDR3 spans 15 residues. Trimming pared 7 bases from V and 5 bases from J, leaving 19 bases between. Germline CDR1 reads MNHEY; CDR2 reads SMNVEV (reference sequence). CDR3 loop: CASNLYWGHKDTQYF. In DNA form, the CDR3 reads TGTGCCAGCAATTTGTACTGGGGACACAAAGATACGCAGTATTTT.

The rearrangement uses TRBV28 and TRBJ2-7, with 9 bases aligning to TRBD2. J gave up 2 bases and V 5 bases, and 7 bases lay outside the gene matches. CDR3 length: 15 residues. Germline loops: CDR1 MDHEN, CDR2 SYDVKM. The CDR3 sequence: CASSILSGSPYEQYF. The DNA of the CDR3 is TGTGCCAGCAGTATCCTTAGCGGGAGCCCCTACGAGCAGTACTTC. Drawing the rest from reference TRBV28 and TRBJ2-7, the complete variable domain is DVKVTQSSRYLVKRTGEKVFLECVQDMDHENMFWYRQDPGLGLRLIYFSYDVKMKEKGDIPEGYSVSREKKERFSLILESASTNQTSMYLCASSILSGSPYEQYFGPGTRLTVT.

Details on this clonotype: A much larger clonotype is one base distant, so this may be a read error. CDR3 loop: CASSLASDIQYF. The DNA of the CDR3 is TGCGCCAGCAGCTTGGCCTCAGATATCCAGTACTTC. V and J are TRBV5-1 and TRBJ2-7; D gene unclear. Looked up from germline, CDR1 is SGHRS and CDR2 is YFSETQ. Trimming removed 0 bases at V and 10 bases at J, with 11 bases between. CDR3 length equals 12 residues. The variable domain in full, with the rest retrieved from reference TRBV5-1 and TRBJ2-7, is KAGVTQTPRYLIKTRGQQVTLSCSPISGHRSVSWYQQTPGQGLQFLFEYFSETQRNKGNFPGRFSGRQFSNSRSEMNVSTLELGDSALYLCASSLASDIQYFGPGTRLTVT.

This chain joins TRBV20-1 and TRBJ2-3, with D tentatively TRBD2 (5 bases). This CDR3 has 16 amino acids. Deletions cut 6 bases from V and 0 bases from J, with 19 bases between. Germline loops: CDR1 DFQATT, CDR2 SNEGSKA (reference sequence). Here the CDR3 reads CSAPLYGGGSTDTQYF. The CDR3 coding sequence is TGCAGTGCGCCCCTTTATGGCGGAGGAAGCACAGATACGCAGTATTTT.

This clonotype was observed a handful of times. CDR3 nucleotides: TGCAGCGTTGGTAGGACAGGGGCGTTTCAAGAGACCCAGTACTTC. Amino acids: CSVGRTGAFQETQYF. This chain uses TRBV29-1 with TRBJ2-5, with 9 bases that match TRBD1. The CDR3 totals 15 residues. V lost 4 bases, J lost 2 bases, and 8 bases stayed unmatched. Germline V gives CDR1 SQVTM, CDR2 ANQGSEA.

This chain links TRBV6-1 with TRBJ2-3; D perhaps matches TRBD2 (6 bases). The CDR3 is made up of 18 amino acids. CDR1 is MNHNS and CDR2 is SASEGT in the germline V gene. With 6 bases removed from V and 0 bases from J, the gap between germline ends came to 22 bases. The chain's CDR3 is CASSPSLLTSSSTDTQYF. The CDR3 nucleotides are TGTGCCAGCAGCCCATCCCTACTTACTAGCTCTAGCACAGATACGCAGTATTTT.

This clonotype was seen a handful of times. The CDR3 sequence is CSGREGLLETQYF. The CDR3 region has the DNA TGCAGTGGAAGGGAGGGCCTACTGGAGACCCAGTACTTC. The gene calls are TRBV20-1 and TRBJ2-5; 7 positions agree with TRBD2. Losses at the gene ends were 7 bases for V and 5 bases for J; bases not matched to a gene: 10. The germline CDR1 and CDR2 sequences are DFQATT and SNEGSKA (reference sequence). There are 13 residues in the CDR3.

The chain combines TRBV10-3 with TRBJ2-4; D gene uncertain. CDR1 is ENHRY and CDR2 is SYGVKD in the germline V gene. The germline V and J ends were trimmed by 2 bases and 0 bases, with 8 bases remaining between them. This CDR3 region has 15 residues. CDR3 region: CAISETDLAKNIQYF. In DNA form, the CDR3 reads TGTGCCATCAGTGAGACGGACCTAGCCAAAAACATTCAGTACTTC.

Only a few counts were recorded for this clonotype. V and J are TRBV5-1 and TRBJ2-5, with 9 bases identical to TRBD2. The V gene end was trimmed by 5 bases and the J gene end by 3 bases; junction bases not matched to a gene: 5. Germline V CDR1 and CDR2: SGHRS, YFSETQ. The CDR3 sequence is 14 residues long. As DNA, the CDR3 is TGCGCCAGCAGAGTGGCTAGCGGGGAAGAGACCCAGTACTTC. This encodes CASRVASGEETQYF.

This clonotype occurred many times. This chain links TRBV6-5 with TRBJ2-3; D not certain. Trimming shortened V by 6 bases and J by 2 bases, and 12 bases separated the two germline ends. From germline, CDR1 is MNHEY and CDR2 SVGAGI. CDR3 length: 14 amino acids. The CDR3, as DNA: TGTGCCAGCAGCATAGCACTGGTCACAGATACGCAGTATTTT. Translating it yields CASSIALVTDTQYF.

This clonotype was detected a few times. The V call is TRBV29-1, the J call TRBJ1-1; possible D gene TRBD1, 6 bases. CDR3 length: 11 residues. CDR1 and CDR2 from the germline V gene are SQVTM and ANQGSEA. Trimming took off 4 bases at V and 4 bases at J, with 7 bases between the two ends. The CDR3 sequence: CSVGDTTEAFF. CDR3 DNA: TGCAGCGTTGGGGACACCACTGAAGCTTTCTTT.

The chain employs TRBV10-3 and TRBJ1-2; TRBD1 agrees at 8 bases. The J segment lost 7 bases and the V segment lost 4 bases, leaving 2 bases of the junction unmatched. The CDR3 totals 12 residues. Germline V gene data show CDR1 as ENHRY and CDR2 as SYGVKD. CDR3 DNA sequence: TGTGCCATCAGTGCAACAGGGGGTGGCTACACCTTC. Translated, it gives CAISATGGGYTF.

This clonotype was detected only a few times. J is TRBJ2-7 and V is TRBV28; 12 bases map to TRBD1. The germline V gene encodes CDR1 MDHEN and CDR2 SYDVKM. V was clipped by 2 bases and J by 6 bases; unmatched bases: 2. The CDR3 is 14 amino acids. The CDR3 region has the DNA TGTGCCAGCAGTTTAGGGACAGGGGGCACCGAGCAGTACTTC. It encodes CASSLGTGGTEQYF.

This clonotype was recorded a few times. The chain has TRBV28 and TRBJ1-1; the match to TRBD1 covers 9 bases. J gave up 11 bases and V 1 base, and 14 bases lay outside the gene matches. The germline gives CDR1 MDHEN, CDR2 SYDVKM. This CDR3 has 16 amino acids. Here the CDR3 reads CASSLSHTAGQGLAFF. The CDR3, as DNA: TGTGCCAGCAGTTTATCCCACACGGCTGGACAGGGGTTGGCTTTCTTT.

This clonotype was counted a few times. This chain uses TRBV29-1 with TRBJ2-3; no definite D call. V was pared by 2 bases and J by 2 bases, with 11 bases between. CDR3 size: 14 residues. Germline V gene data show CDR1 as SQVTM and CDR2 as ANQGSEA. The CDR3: CSVETPPVTDTQYF. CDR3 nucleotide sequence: TGCAGCGTTGAAACCCCGCCGGTCACAGATACGCAGTATTTT.

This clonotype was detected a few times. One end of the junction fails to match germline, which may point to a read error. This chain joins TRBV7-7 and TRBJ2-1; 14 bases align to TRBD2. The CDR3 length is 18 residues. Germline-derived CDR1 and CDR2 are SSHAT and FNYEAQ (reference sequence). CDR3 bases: TGTGCTAGCAGCTTAGCCGTGGGGACTAGCGGGAGTTCGGATGAGCAGTTCTTC. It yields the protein CASSLAVGTSGSSDEQFF.

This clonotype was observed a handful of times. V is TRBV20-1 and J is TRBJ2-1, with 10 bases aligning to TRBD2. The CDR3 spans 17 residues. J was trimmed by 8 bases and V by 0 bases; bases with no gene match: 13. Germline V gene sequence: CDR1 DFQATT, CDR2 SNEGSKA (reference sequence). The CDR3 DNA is TGCAGTGCTAGAGATCGAAAAAGCGGGAGGGCTTACTATGAGCAGTTCTTC. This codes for CSARDRKSGRAYYEQFF.

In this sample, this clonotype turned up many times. CDR3 loop: CSQVEGTAKNIQYF. Written as DNA, the CDR3 is TGCAGCCAAGTAGAGGGCACGGCCAAAAACATTCAGTACTTC. The rearrangement uses TRBV29-1 and TRBJ2-4; the D gene is possibly TRBD2 (5 bases). Germline-derived CDR1 and CDR2 are SQVTM and ANQGSEA. The CDR3 sequence is 14 residues long. V gave up 8 bases and J gave up 1 base, with 15 bases separating them.